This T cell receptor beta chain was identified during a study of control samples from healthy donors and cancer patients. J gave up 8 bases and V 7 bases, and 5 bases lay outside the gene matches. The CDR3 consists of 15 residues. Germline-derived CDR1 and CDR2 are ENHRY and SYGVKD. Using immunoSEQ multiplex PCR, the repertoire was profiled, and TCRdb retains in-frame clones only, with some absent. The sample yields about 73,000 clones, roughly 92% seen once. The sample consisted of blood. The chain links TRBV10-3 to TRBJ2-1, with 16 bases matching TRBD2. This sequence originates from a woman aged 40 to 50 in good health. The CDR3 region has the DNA TGTGCCATCATGGGGACTAGCGGGGGGGCAGATGAGCAGTTCTTC. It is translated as CAIMGTSGGADEQFF.